This TCR beta chain appears in the sequencing data of a study of T-cell memory formation after mild COVID-19. CDR1 and CDR2 from the germline V gene are SGHNT and YYREEE (reference sequence). Germline trimming cut 3 bases from V and 5 bases from J; bases unmatched to any gene: 6. This CDR3 comprises 15 residues. From the 5' RACE reads, TCRdb called clonotypes with MiXCR, one entry per CDR3 protein. The sample lists about 350,000 distinct CDR3 sequences, approximately 13% occurring once. This TCR was sampled from a man aged 18 to 29 who had mild COVID-19 (a few samples of this study predate the infection). Cell type and time point are not known. The rearrangement links TRBV5-4 to TRBJ2-5; 11 nucleotides match TRBD2. The sample taken for sequencing was PBMCs or a T cell subset sorted from them (not recorded which). As DNA, the CDR3 is TGTGCCAGCAGCTCTCCGGGACTAGCGGCGGAGACCCAGTACTTC. Translated: CASSSPGLAAETQYF.